A single sample gave rise to the 21 T cell receptor beta chains below, sequenced in a study of Graves' ophthalmopathy and Graves' hyperthyroidism. As the template, RNA transcripts were used to amplify TCR beta CDR3 regions. The authors performed first-round RT-PCR with HTBI primers and then a second-round multiplex PCR. TCRdb re-derived calls from the multiplex PCR reads in MiXCR, one entry per CDR3 protein. The sample lists 300,000 to 400,000 distinct CDR3 sequences; about a sixth were seen once. The material sequenced was peripheral blood. All receptors derive from an adult woman with stable Graves' hyperthyroidism.

This chain joins TRBV18 and TRBJ2-7; 8 bases line up with TRBD1. CDR3 length: 16 amino acids. Germline V gives CDR1 KGHSH, CDR2 LQKENI. V lost 0 bases and J lost 1; bases outside the gene matches: 5. DNA of the CDR3: TGTGCCAGCTCACCACCGGGACAGGTGGGTTCCTACGAGCAGTACTTC. It translates to CASSPPGQVGSYEQYF.

This clonotype occurred many times. The chain's CDR3 is CASSPQGGEQYF. CDR3 DNA: TGTGCCAGCAGTCCACAGGGGGGCGAGCAGTACTTC. The V gene is TRBV12-3 or TRBV12-4, the J gene TRBJ2-7; 8 bases agree with TRBD1. J gave up 6 bases and V 5 bases, and 3 bases lay outside the gene matches. The CDR3 has 12 amino acids.

This clonotype has ten or more counts. The chain links TRBV2 to TRBJ2-7; D is uncertain. The CDR3 consists of 14 residues. In germline, CDR1 is SNHLY, CDR2 FYNNEI. V lost 6 bases and J lost 3, with 15 bases in between. DNA of the CDR3: TGTGCCAGCAGCGAGGACCGAACCTACTACGAGCAGTACTTC. This sequence encodes CASSEDRTYYEQYF.

This clonotype has at least ten counts. V gene TRBV7-6 combines with J gene TRBJ2-7, with D perhaps TRBD1 or TRBD2 (5 bases each). Per germline, CDR1 SGHVS and CDR2 FNYEAQ. The CDR3 length is 16 residues. The germline V and J ends were trimmed by 2 bases and 4 bases, with 18 bases remaining between them. CDR3 in amino acids: CASSLSPGTDHYEQYF. Written as DNA, the CDR3 is TGTGCCAGCAGCTTAAGTCCGGGGACCGACCATTACGAGCAGTACTTC.

The CDR3 protein is CAISEQKQGASFYSNQPQHF. In nucleotides, the CDR3 is TGTGCCATCAGTGAGCAAAAACAGGGGGCTAGTTTTTATAGCAATCAGCCCCAGCATTTT. This chain joins TRBV10-3 and TRBJ1-5; 9 bases align to TRBD1. This CDR3 spans 20 amino acids. Germline V gene lookup returns CDR1 ENHRY and CDR2 SYGVKD. Trimming took 2 bases from V and 0 from J; bases not matched to a gene: 14.

This clonotype was seen many times. The V call is TRBV20-1, the J call TRBJ2-5; D may be TRBD2 (5 bases). V was cut by 0 bases and J by 3 bases, with 8 bases left in between. Germline V gene data show CDR1 as DFQATT and CDR2 as SNEGSKA (reference sequence). This CDR3 region has 13 residues. This CDR3 reads CSAREILEETQYF. The CDR3 region has the DNA TGCAGTGCTAGAGAAATACTAGAAGAGACCCAGTACTTC.

This clonotype came up a few times. This chain joins TRBV28 and TRBJ2-5; 10 positions match TRBD2. CDR1 and CDR2 from the germline V gene are MDHEN and SYDVKM. The CDR3 loop spans 15 amino acids. The junction had 9 bases not matched to a gene; V was cut back by 6 bases and J by 5 bases. The chain's CDR3 is CASRRKREGHETQYF. In DNA form, the CDR3 reads TGTGCCAGCAGGCGAAAGCGGGAGGGCCATGAGACCCAGTACTTC.

This clonotype showed up just a few times. This chain's CDR3 is CASSQDARTGYGYTF. CDR3 nucleotide sequence: TGTGCCAGCAGCCAAGATGCCCGGACAGGGTATGGCTACACCTTC. The chain links TRBV3-1 to TRBJ1-2; TRBD1 agrees at 8 bases. Per the germline V gene, CDR1 is LGHDT and CDR2 is YNNKEL (reference sequence). After removal of 0 bases from V and 5 bases from J, the junction contained 5 bases not matched to a gene. This CDR3 comprises 15 residues.

This clonotype was recorded at least ten times. The gene calls are TRBV6-5 and TRBJ1-2, with 7 bases that match TRBD1. Germline assignment: CDR1 MNHEY and CDR2 SVGAGI. V shed 5 bases, J shed 3 bases, and the junction held 3 bases outside the gene matches. The CDR3 is 13 residues long. In nucleotides, the CDR3 is TGTGCCAGCAGTCGAGACAGGGACTATGGCTACACCTTC. It specifies CASSRDRDYGYTF.

The sample holds many counts of this clonotype. This rearrangement joins TRBV6-2 or TRBV6-3 to TRBJ2-4, with TRBD2 matching 9 bases. The V gene end was trimmed by 5 bases and the J gene end by 8 bases; junction bases not matched to a gene: 10. CDR1 and CDR2 from the germline V gene are MNHEY and SVGEGT. The CDR3 has 15 residues. This CDR3 is CASSPLAGVRDIQYF. CDR3 coding DNA: TGTGCCAGCAGTCCATTAGCGGGAGTACGGGACATTCAGTACTTC.

Ten or more counts support this clonotype. The chain links TRBV5-1 to TRBJ1-1; TRBD1 might be the D (5 bases). The germline V gene encodes CDR1 SGHRS and CDR2 YFSETQ. V dropped 0 bases and J dropped 1 base, with 7 bases sitting between them. The CDR3 sequence is 14 residues long. Here the CDR3 DNA reads TGCGCCAGCAGCTTGGTCGGACAGAACACTGAAGCTTTCTTT. As protein: CASSLVGQNTEAFF.

J is TRBJ2-7 and V is TRBV20-1, with a tentative D call TRBD2 (5 bases). This CDR3 contains 14 residues. Trimming cost V 1 base and J 6 bases, with 16 bases left between them. Germline V lookup: CDR1 DFQATT, CDR2 SNEGSKA (reference sequence). Written as DNA, the CDR3 is TGCAGTGCTAGAGGCTTGGCTAGCCGTCTCGAGCAGTACTTC. Residues: CSARGLASRLEQYF.

This chain joins TRBV20-1 and TRBJ1-6; a weak D match, TRBD1 (5 bases). Per the germline V gene, CDR1 is DFQATT and CDR2 is SNEGSKA (reference sequence). This CDR3 is built from 13 residues. V lost 3 bases and J lost 6, with 9 bases in between. This CDR3 reads CSARGTANSPLHF. The DNA for the CDR3 is TGCAGTGCTAGGGGGACTGCTAATTCACCCCTCCACTTT.

This clonotype was observed many times. The chain carries TRBV4-2 and TRBJ1-2; no clear D gene. This CDR3 region has 16 residues. V lost 0 bases and J lost 3, with 14 bases in between. Looked up from germline, CDR1 is LGHNA and CDR2 is YNFKEQ. The chain's CDR3 is CASSQDVAGGDYGYTF. CDR3 sequence (DNA): TGTGCCAGCAGCCAAGATGTAGCGGGCGGGGACTATGGCTACACCTTC.

This clonotype appeared many times. The rearrangement joins TRBV20-1 to TRBJ1-5; possible D gene TRBD1, 6 bases. The ends were cut back, 5 bases at V and 0 bases at J, with 11 bases in the middle. The CDR3 is made up of 14 amino acids. Germline CDR1 reads DFQATT; CDR2 reads SNEGSKA (reference sequence). The DNA of the CDR3 is TGCAGTGCTCGGACAGCTTATAGCAATCAGCCCCAGCATTTT. As protein: CSARTAYSNQPQHF.

In this sample, this clonotype turned up a few times. The missing conserved phenylalanine or tryptophan at the end of this CDR3 makes a read error likely. The J gene is TRBJ2-5, the V gene TRBV28; 10 bases are a match to TRBD2. The length of the CDR3 is 16 residues. Germline values: CDR1 MDHEN, CDR2 SYDVKM. DNA for the CDR3: TGTGCCAGCAGTACCGAGACTAGCGGGTTTCAAGAGTCCCAGTACTAC. The encoded protein is CASSTETSGFQESQYY.

This clonotype appeared many times. This chain joins TRBV20-1 and TRBJ1-1; D gene uncertain. The CDR3 covers 15 residues. V shed 0 bases and J shed 1 base, with 12 bases lying between them. Germline V gives CDR1 DFQATT, CDR2 SNEGSKA (reference sequence). The CDR3 spells CSARDLSSENTEAFF. CDR3 coding DNA: TGCAGTGCTAGAGATCTATCATCGGAGAACACTGAAGCTTTCTTT.

The V gene is TRBV6-5, the J gene TRBJ2-7; 10 bases align to TRBD1. The CDR3 runs to 17 residues. The V and J ends lost 1 base and 4 bases, in that order; junction bases with no gene match: 10. Germline V CDR1 and CDR2: MNHEY, SVGAGI. The CDR3 coding sequence is TGTGCCAGCAGTTACTTCCCGGTGGGGACAGGGGTTTACGAGCAGTACTTC. Translated: CASSYFPVGTGVYEQYF.

This clonotype has ten or more counts. The chain couples TRBV28 to TRBJ2-7; 8 positions match TRBD1. CDR1 and CDR2 (germline): MDHEN, SYDVKM. The CDR3 has 17 amino acids. V lost 5 bases and J lost 2; bases outside the gene matches: 14. CDR3 sequence reads: CASSRDRSSDYTYEQYF. CDR3 in DNA: TGTGCCAGCAGTCGGGACAGGTCCTCAGATTATACCTACGAGCAGTACTTC.

This clonotype was detected many times. This chain uses TRBV4-1 with TRBJ1-2; D uncertain. With 2 bases removed from V and 0 bases from J, the gap between germline ends came to 7 bases. This CDR3 spans 14 amino acids. Germline CDR1 reads MGHRA; CDR2 reads YSYEKL. Here the CDR3 DNA reads TGCGCCAGCAGCCAACCCCGAACTAACTATGGCTACACCTTC. This sequence encodes CASSQPRTNYGYTF.

In its sample, this clonotype was seen many times. The rearrangement joins TRBV2 to TRBJ1-2; no clear D. Germline CDR1 reads SNHLY; CDR2 reads FYNNEI. V lost 8 bases and J lost 7, with 17 bases in between. CDR3 size: 13 residues. The CDR3 here is CASHANQNGGYTF. CDR3 DNA sequence: TGTGCCAGCCATGCCAACCAAAACGGTGGCTACACCTTC.